This TCR beta chain was sequenced for a study of cytomegalovirus exposure and HLA in healthy donors. Findings of the study overall: There was a cluster of highly shared sequence variants that was likely a sequencing artifact.

Turning to this clone: What it recognizes is unknown.

60 Vbeta and 13 Jbeta primers were used in PCR. Assay used: immunoSEQ multiplex PCR; TCRdb lists only in-frame clones, some missing. Here the sample spans roughly 190,000 clones, about 84% being singletons. The CDR3 covers 14 residues. Trimming left V 10 bases short and J 0 bases short, with 13 bases between. Per the germline V gene, CDR1 is MNHNS and CDR2 is SASEGT. This TCR was recovered from a woman aged 25 to 39 in good health and CMV-seropositive. V and J are TRBV6-1 and TRBJ2-4; a weak D match, TRBD2 (7 bases). The sequenced sample consisted of PBMCs. CDR3 DNA sequence: TGTGCCACCCTGGGGGGGGCAGCCAAAAACATTCAGTACTTC. As protein: CATLGGAAKNIQYF.